This entry concerns a single TCR beta chain. Its antigen is undetermined. This specimen comes from a study of shared clonotypes between healthy human individuals. Study-wide results and caveats: Clonotype sharing among donors was expected to depend on sequencing depth. Relative to their counterparts shared across all four donors, non-shared clonotypes exhibited diminished generation probabilities.

From germline, CDR1 is MNHNS and CDR2 SASEGT. This CDR3 has 12 residues. Trimming took off 2 bases at V and 6 bases at J, with 5 bases between the two ends. CD45RA-negative memory and CD45RA+ naive subsets were split from the CD4+ cells. Original methodology: ImmunoSEQ output held junction-only sequences without quality scores, so filtering differed. Clones were read by immunoSEQ multiplex PCR, and TCRdb kept only the in-frame ones, dropping some. V, J and clone size reflect that table, while D and trimming were determined from the DNA. The sample holds about 1 million clones, about 75% seen once. The chain couples TRBV6-1 to TRBJ2-1; D is unclear. Sequencing used memory CD4+ T cells sorted from blood. The subset denotes: CD45RA-negative fraction. This TCR was sampled from a young man in good health. Here the CDR3 DNA reads TGTGCCAGCAGTGAAAACAGCAATGAGCAGTTCTTC. It yields the protein CASSENSNEQFF.